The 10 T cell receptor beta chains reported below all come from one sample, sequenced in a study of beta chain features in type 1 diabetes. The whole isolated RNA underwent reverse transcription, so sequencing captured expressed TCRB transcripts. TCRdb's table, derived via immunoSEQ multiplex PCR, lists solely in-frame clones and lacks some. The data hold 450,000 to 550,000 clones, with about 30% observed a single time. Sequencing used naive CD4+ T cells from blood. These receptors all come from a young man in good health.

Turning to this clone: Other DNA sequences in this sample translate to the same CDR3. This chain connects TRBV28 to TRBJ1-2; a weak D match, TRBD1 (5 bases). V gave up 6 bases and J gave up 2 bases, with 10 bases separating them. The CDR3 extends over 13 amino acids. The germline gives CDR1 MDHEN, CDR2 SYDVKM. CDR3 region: CASSLGRNYGYTF. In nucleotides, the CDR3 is TGTGCCAGCAGCTTGGGACGGAACTATGGCTACACCTTC.

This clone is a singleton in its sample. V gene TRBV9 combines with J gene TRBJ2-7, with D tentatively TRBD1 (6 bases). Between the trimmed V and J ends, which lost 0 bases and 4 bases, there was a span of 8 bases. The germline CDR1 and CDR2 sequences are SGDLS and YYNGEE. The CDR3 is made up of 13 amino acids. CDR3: CASSVGTEYEQYF. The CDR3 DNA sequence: TGTGCCAGCAGCGTAGGGACAGAGTACGAGCAGTACTTC.

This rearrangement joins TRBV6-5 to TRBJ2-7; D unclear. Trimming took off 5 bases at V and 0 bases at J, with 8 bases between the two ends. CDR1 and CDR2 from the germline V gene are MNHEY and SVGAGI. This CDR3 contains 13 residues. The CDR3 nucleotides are TGTGCCAGCAGTGTCGACGTCTCCTACGAGCAGTACTTC. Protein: CASSVDVSYEQYF.

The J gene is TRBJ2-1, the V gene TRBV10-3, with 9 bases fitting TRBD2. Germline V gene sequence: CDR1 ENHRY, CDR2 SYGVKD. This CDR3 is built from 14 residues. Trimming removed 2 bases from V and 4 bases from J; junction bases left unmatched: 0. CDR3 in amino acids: CAISETSGYNEQFF. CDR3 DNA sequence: TGTGCCATCAGTGAGACTAGCGGGTACAATGAGCAGTTCTTC.

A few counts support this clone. CDR3 protein: CASSQDPNTDTQYF. The CDR3, as DNA: TGCGCCAGCAGCCAAGACCCGAACACAGATACGCAGTATTTT. This sequence joins TRBV4-3 and TRBJ2-3; D gene unclear. The CDR3 has 14 residues. The ends were cut back, 0 bases at V and 2 bases at J, with 6 bases in the middle. Germline V CDR1 and CDR2: LGHNA, YSLEER.

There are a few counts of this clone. The CDR3 DNA reads as TGTGCCAGCACGCAGGGGGCGCGGGCTGAAGCTTTCTTT. It codes for CASTQGARAEAFF. The V call is TRBV2, the J call TRBJ1-1; TRBD1 matches at 8 bases. V trimming: 7 bases; J trimming: 6 bases; junction bases outside the gene matches: 7. The CDR3 extends over 13 amino acids. Germline CDR1 is SNHLY and CDR2 is FYNNEI.

CDR3 DNA: TGTGCCAGCAGCCACACCGGGGCCACCGGGGAGCTGTTTTTT. Its translation is CASSHTGATGELFF. V usage is TRBV7-2 and J usage is TRBJ2-2; D is perhaps TRBD1 or TRBD2 (5 bases each). CDR3 length equals 14 residues. Germline CDR1 SGHTA, CDR2 FQGNSA. V was trimmed by 5 bases and J by 4 bases, leaving 11 bases between them.

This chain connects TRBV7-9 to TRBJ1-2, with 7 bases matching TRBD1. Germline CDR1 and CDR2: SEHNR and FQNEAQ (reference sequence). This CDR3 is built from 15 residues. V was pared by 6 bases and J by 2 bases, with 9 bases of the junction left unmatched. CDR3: CASSSHDRANYGYTF. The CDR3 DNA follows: TGTGCCAGCAGTTCGCATGACAGGGCCAACTATGGCTACACCTTC.

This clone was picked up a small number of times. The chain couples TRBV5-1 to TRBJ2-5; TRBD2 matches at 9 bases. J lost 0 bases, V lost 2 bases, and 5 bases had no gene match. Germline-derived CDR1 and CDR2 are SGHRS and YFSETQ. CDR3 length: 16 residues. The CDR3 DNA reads TGCGCCAGCAGCTTAGAGCTAGCGGGATACCAAGAGACCCAGTACTTC. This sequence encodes CASSLELAGYQETQYF. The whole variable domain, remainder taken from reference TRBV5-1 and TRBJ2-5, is KAGVTQTPRYLIKTRGQQVTLSCSPISGHRSVSWYQQTPGQGLQFLFEYFSETQRNKGNFPGRFSGRQFSNSRSEMNVSTLELGDSALYLCASSLELAGYQETQYFGPGTRLLVL.

The CDR3 protein is CAISEQGQGRTYEQYF. CDR3 nucleotide sequence: TGTGCCATCAGTGAGCAGGGACAGGGAAGGACCTACGAGCAGTACTTC. V and J are TRBV10-3 and TRBJ2-7; 9 bases line up with TRBD1. The CDR3 has 16 amino acids. CDR1 is ENHRY, CDR2 SYGVKD, per germline. The V gene end was trimmed by 2 bases and the J gene end by 2 bases; junction bases not matched to a gene: 7.